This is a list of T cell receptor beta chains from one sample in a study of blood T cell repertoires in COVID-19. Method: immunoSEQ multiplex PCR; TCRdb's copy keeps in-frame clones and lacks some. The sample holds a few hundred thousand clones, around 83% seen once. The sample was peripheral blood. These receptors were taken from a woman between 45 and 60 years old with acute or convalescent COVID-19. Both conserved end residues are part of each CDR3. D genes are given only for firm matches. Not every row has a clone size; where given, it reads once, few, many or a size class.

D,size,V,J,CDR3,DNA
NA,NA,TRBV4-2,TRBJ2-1,CASSQGHYNEQFF,TGTGCCAGCAGCCAAGGGCACTACAATGAGCAGTTCTTC
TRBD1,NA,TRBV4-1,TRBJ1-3,CASSPPRGDRGLSGNTIYF,TGCGCCAGCAGCCCCCCACGAGGGGACAGGGGGCTTTCTGGAAACACCATATATTTT
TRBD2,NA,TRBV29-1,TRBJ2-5,CSVAILAAEETQYF,TGCAGCGTTGCTATCCTAGCGGCCGAAGAGACCCAGTACTTC
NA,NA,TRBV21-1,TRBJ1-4,CASSKDPATNEKLFF,TGTGCCAGCAGCAAAGACCCAGCAACTAATGAAAAACTGTTTTTT
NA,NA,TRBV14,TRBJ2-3,CASSQPSGAKDTQYF,TGTGCCAGCAGCCAGCCATCGGGAGCTAAAGATACGCAGTATTTT
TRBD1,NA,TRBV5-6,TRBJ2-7,CASSRSGTAYEQYF,TGTGCCAGCAGCCGATCCGGGACAGCCTACGAGCAGTACTTC
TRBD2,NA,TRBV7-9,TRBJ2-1,CASSSLLGTSINEQFF,TGTGCCAGCAGCTCTTTATTAGGGACTAGCATTAATGAGCAGTTCTTC
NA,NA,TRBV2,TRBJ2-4,CASRQSGTADNIQYF,TGTGCCAGCAGGCAATCCGGGACTGCCGACAACATTCAGTACTTC
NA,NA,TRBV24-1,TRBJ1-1,CATSRGGAGYTEAFF,TGTGCCACCTCCCGGGGGGGGGCAGGGTACACTGAAGCTTTCTTT
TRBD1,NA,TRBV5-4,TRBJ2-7,CASSTRQGVQLEQYF,TGTGCCAGCAGCACCCGACAGGGGGTACAACTCGAGCAGTACTTC
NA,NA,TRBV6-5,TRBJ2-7,CASNPTGSDEQYF,TGTGCCAGCAACCCAACAGGGAGCGACGAGCAGTACTTC
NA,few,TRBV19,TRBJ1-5,CARTTGVSNQPQHF,TGTGCCAGGACAACAGGCGTCTCGAATCAGCCCCAGCATTTT
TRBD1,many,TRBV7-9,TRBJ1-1,CASSLRAGGEAFF,TGTGCCAGCAGCTTACGCGCAGGGGGTGAAGCTTTCTTT
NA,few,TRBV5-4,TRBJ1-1,CASSLHGGKTALRAEAFF,TGTGCCAGCAGCTTACACGGGGGGAAGACAGCTCTTCGCGCTGAAGCTTTCTTT
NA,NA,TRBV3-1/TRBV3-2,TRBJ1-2,CASSLGRDGYGYTF,TGTGCCAGCAGCCTGGGGAGGGATGGCTATGGCTACACCTTC
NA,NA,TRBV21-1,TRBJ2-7,CASSKSLGQVSYEQYF,TGTGCCAGCAGCAAAAGCCTCGGACAGGTCTCCTACGAGCAGTACTTC
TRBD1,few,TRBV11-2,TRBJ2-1,CASSLGTGGNTEQFF,TGTGCCAGCAGCTTGGGGACAGGGGGGAACACGGAGCAGTTCTTC
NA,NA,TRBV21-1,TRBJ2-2,CATIRRAAGELFF,TGTGCCACCATTAGGAGAGCGGCCGGGGAGCTGTTTTTT
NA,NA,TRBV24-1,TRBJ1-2,CATGTRGSGGYTF,TGTGCCACCGGGACCAGGGGATCTGGGGGCTACACCTTC
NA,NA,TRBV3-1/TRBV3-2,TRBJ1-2,CASSQDRGYGYTF,TGTGCCAGCAGCCAAGATCGCGGCTATGGCTACACCTTC
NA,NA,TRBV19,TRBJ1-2,CASSPRPGDYGYTF,TGTGCCAGTAGTCCCCGGCCGGGGGACTATGGCTACACCTTC
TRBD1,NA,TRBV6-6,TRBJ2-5,CASSYWTGGGTQYF,TGTGCCAGCAGTTACTGGACAGGGGGCGGGACCCAGTACTTC
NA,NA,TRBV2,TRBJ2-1,CASSAAERNEQFF,TGTGCCAGCAGTGCGGCCGAGCGCAATGAGCAGTTCTTC
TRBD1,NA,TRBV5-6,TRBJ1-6,CASSLGRGRLVDSPLHF,TGTGCCAGCAGCTTGGGGAGGGGGCGCTTAGTAGATTCACCCCTCCACTTT
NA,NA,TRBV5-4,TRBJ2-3,CASSLEAAGRRDTQYF,TGTGCCAGCAGTCTGGAGGCGGCGGGGAGGCGCGATACGCAGTATTTT
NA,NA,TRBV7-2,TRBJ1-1,CASRRTGNTEAFF,TGTGCCAGCAGGCGCACAGGGAACACTGAAGCTTTCTTT
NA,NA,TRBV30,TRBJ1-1,CAQRTLWAEAFF,TGTGCCCAGCGGACGTTATGGGCTGAAGCTTTCTTT
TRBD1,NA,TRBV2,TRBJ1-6,CASRQRTGSNSPLHF,TGTGCCAGCAGGCAACGGACAGGGAGTAATTCACCCCTCCACTTT